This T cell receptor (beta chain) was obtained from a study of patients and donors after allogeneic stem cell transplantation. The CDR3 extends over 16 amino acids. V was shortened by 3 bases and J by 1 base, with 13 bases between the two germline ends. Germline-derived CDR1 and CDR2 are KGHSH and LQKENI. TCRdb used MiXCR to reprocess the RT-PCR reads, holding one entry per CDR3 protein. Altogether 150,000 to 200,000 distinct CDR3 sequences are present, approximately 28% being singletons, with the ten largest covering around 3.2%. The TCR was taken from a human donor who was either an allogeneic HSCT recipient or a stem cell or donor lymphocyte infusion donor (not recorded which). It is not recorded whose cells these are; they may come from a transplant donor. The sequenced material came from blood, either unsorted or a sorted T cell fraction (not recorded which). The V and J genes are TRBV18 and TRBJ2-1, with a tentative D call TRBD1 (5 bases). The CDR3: CASSPVTERSYNEQFF. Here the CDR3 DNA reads TGTGCCAGCTCACCCGTGACAGAAAGGTCCTACAATGAGCAGTTCTTC.